This T cell receptor (beta chain) originates from a study of siplizumab effects on memory and regulatory T cells. CDR3 length: 14 amino acids. V gave up 4 bases and J gave up 0 bases, with 9 bases separating them. Germline assignment: CDR1 SEHNR and CDR2 FQNEAQ (reference sequence). Measured with immunoSEQ multiplex PCR; TCRdb has only the in-frame clones, and not every one. The sample has about 110,000 clones, 92% seen once; the top ten hold more than 0.65%. A note on this clone: Its antigen remains unknown.

Notes on the study in general: It seemed that naive T cells were more diverse than memory cells and were major contributors to the alloresponse.

Input material: Tregs sorted from blood. J is TRBJ1-1 and V is TRBV7-9; D uncertain. This sequence was found in a human donor in good health. CDR3 sequence (DNA): TGTGCCAGCAGCTCCTGGACGGTGAACACTGAAGCTTTCTTT. Its translation: CASSSWTVNTEAFF.